This entry features one TCR beta chain sequence. The data were taken from a study of blood T cell repertoires in COVID-19. Study at large: Researchers got acute and convalescent COVID-19 samples from the United States, Italy and Spain. The cDNA or gDNA used as material had been derived from T cells, B-cell-depleted T cells, or PBMCs.

V lost 0 bases and J lost 0, with 6 bases in between. This CDR3 contains 15 residues. Germline V CDR1 and CDR2: MDHEN, SYDVKM. In the original processing: Estimated nucleated cell counts came from reference gene primer amplification. The method was immunoSEQ multiplex PCR; TCRdb's version includes in-frame clones alone and lacks a portion of them. Clone size and the V and J calls come from that table; the DNA yielded D and trimming. Among approximately 200,000 clones listed, 85% to 90% were seen once. The sequence was collected from a man in his 60s who had recovered from COVID-19. This rearrangement joins TRBV28 to TRBJ1-5, with D unresolved. The material sequenced was peripheral blood. CDR3 coding DNA: TGTGCCAGCAGTTTATGGGCAGGTAGCAATCAGCCCCAGCATTTT. Protein sequence: CASSLWAGSNQPQHF.